This is a list of T cell receptor beta chains from one sample in a study of T cell repertoires in cytomegalovirus infection. TCRdb used MiXCR to reprocess the reads, holding one entry per CDR3 protein. The sample has roughly 100,000 distinct CDR3 sequences, 16% seen once. Input material: PBMCs. These TCRs come from a human donor in good health (CMV status not recorded). Some clones in this sample may be carry-over from other donors' samples. Each CDR3 is given with its conserved first and last residue. The order of the fields is J gene, D gene, clone size, V gene, CDR3 protein, CDR3 DNA. A D gene is named only where the DNA matches it firmly. For some rows the clone size is stated as once, few or many, or as a class when expanded; others skip it.

j_gene: TRBJ2-5; d_gene: TRBD2; abundance: .; v_gene: TRBV11-1; CDR3aa: CASSLGGGAQYF; CDR3nt: TGTGCCAGCAGCTTAGGCGGGGGGGCCCAGTACTTC
j_gene: TRBJ2-7; d_gene: TRBD1; abundance: many; v_gene: TRBV7-9; CDR3aa: CASSLGRARDRGYEQYF; CDR3nt: TGTGCCAGCAGCTTAGGCAGAGCCCGGGACAGGGGCTACGAGCAGTACTTC
j_gene: TRBJ2-2; d_gene: .; abundance: .; v_gene: TRBV2; CDR3aa: CAGLTEQNTGELFF; CDR3nt: TGTGCCGGCCTTACAGAACAGAACACCGGGGAGCTGTTTTTT
j_gene: TRBJ1-2; d_gene: .; abundance: .; v_gene: TRBV20-1; CDR3aa: CSAFQALGYTF; CDR3nt: TGCAGTGCTTTCCAGGCCCTAGGCTACACCTTC
j_gene: TRBJ2-1; d_gene: .; abundance: many; v_gene: TRBV7-2; CDR3aa: CASSDTPGFPPNEQFF; CDR3nt: TGTGCCAGCAGCGACACCCCGGGTTTTCCCCCCAATGAGCAGTTCTTC
j_gene: TRBJ2-5; d_gene: .; abundance: few; v_gene: TRBV20-1; CDR3aa: CSARILTQETQYF; CDR3nt: TGCAGTGCTAGAATCCTGACCCAAGAGACCCAGTACTTC
j_gene: TRBJ2-1; d_gene: .; abundance: many; v_gene: TRBV6-2/TRBV6-3; CDR3aa: CASSYSRGPYNEQFF; CDR3nt: TGTGCCAGCAGTTACTCCCGGGGGCCGTACAATGAGCAGTTCTTC
j_gene: TRBJ1-5; d_gene: .; abundance: .; v_gene: TRBV7-2; CDR3aa: CASSSSAGAGAQHF; CDR3nt: TGTGCCAGCAGCTCCTCGGCAGGGGCCGGGGCCCAGCATTTT
j_gene: TRBJ2-7; d_gene: .; abundance: .; v_gene: TRBV5-1; CDR3aa: CASSQETAYEQYF; CDR3nt: TGCGCCAGCAGCCAAGAGACAGCCTACGAGCAGTACTTC
j_gene: TRBJ2-2; d_gene: TRBD2; abundance: many; v_gene: TRBV7-2; CDR3aa: CASSWGLVNTGELFF; CDR3nt: TGTGCCAGCAGCTGGGGACTAGTCAACACCGGGGAGCTGTTTTTT
j_gene: TRBJ2-2; d_gene: .; abundance: few; v_gene: TRBV7-3; CDR3aa: CASSLTSTGELFF; CDR3nt: TGTGCCAGCAGCTTAACCTCCACCGGGGAGCTGTTTTTT
j_gene: TRBJ1-2; d_gene: .; abundance: few; v_gene: TRBV27; CDR3aa: CASGAWPGRASYGYTF; CDR3nt: TGTGCCAGCGGTGCATGGCCGGGACGTGCTTCATATGGCTACACCTTC
j_gene: TRBJ2-1; d_gene: .; abundance: many; v_gene: TRBV7-2; CDR3aa: CASNPGGLYNEQFF; CDR3nt: TGTGCCAGCAACCCCGGGGGGCTATACAATGAGCAGTTCTTC
j_gene: TRBJ2-7; d_gene: .; abundance: .; v_gene: TRBV7-2; CDR3aa: CACSFEWAGLGDEQYF; CDR3nt: TGTGCCTGCAGCTTTGAGTGGGCGGGGTTGGGTGACGAGCAGTACTTC
j_gene: TRBJ1-1; d_gene: .; abundance: many; v_gene: TRBV5-6; CDR3aa: CASSLDKAKAAFF; CDR3nt: TGTGCCAGCAGCTTGGACAAGGCGAAAGCAGCTTTCTTT
j_gene: TRBJ2-7; d_gene: .; abundance: few; v_gene: TRBV3-1; CDR3aa: CASTPGTGRDEQYF; CDR3nt: TGTGCCAGCACCCCGGGTACAGGGAGGGACGAGCAGTACTTC
j_gene: TRBJ2-5; d_gene: TRBD1; abundance: few; v_gene: TRBV7-2; CDR3aa: CASSPQGRETQYF; CDR3nt: TGTGCCAGCAGCCCACAGGGGCGGGAGACCCAGTACTTC
j_gene: TRBJ2-1; d_gene: TRBD2; abundance: few; v_gene: TRBV5-1; CDR3aa: CASTPGTSVTEQFF; CDR3nt: TGCGCCAGCACACCCGGGACTAGCGTTACTGAGCAGTTCTTC
j_gene: TRBJ2-1; d_gene: .; abundance: .; v_gene: TRBV4-1; CDR3aa: CASSQVGRIRLEQFF; CDR3nt: TGCGCCAGCAGCCAAGTGGGACGGATCCGACTTGAGCAGTTCTTC
j_gene: TRBJ2-2; d_gene: .; abundance: few; v_gene: TRBV7-6; CDR3aa: CASSLSGNTGELFF; CDR3nt: TGTGCCAGCAGCTTATCAGGGAACACCGGGGAGCTGTTTTTT
j_gene: TRBJ2-3; d_gene: .; abundance: few; v_gene: TRBV7-8; CDR3aa: CASSLLRPGATQYF; CDR3nt: TGTGCCAGCAGCTTACTCCGCCCCGGGGCGACGCAGTATTTT
j_gene: TRBJ2-1; d_gene: TRBD2; abundance: .; v_gene: TRBV28; CDR3aa: CASRLGGVGNEQFF; CDR3nt: TGTGCCAGCAGGCTGGGGGGGGTGGGCAATGAGCAGTTCTTC
j_gene: TRBJ1-2; d_gene: .; abundance: many; v_gene: TRBV29-1; CDR3aa: CSATSTTTSQHTF; CDR3nt: TGCAGCGCCACCAGTACCACGACTAGCCAACACACCTTC
j_gene: TRBJ2-7; d_gene: TRBD1; abundance: few; v_gene: TRBV20-1; CDR3aa: CSAKDRERSYEQYF; CDR3nt: TGCAGTGCTAAAGACAGGGAAAGGTCTTACGAGCAGTACTTC
j_gene: TRBJ1-5; d_gene: .; abundance: .; v_gene: TRBV6-2/TRBV6-3; CDR3aa: CASSYGGYQPQHF; CDR3nt: TGTGCCAGCAGTTATGGCGGCTATCAGCCCCAGCATTTT
j_gene: TRBJ1-1; d_gene: .; abundance: .; v_gene: TRBV28; CDR3aa: CASKGEPAGISEAFF; CDR3nt: TGTGCCAGCAAGGGCGAGCCCGCGGGTATCTCTGAAGCTTTCTTT
j_gene: TRBJ1-6; d_gene: .; abundance: many; v_gene: TRBV7-9; CDR3aa: CASSPARGTDSPLHF; CDR3nt: TGTGCCAGCAGCCCCGCGAGAGGGACCGATTCACCCCTCCACTTT